Listed below are T cell receptor beta chains from one sample, sequenced in a study of control samples from healthy donors and cancer patients. TCRdb keeps only in-frame clones here, not all; method: immunoSEQ multiplex PCR. The data show fewer than 90,000 clones, with approximately 87% seen just once and more than 15% held by the top ten. The source material was blood. Receptors were obtained from a man aged 50 to 60 in good health. CDR3s include the opening cysteine and the closing phenylalanine or tryptophan. The order of the fields is V gene, D gene, J gene, clone size, CDR3 protein, CDR3 DNA. The D gene is left open where the match is weak. Expanded clones are given a class, and other clones once, few, many or no size at all.

TRBV9	TRBD2	TRBJ2-2	NA	CASSVVERGTGELFF	TGTGCCAGCAGCGTAGTTGAGCGGGGGACCGGGGAGCTGTTTTTT
TRBV5-6	NA	TRBJ1-1	NA	CASSLVGHLNTEAFF	TGTGCCAGCAGCTTGGTAGGCCACTTGAACACTGAAGCTTTCTTT
TRBV5-3	NA	TRBJ1-2	NA	CARSLGRSYTF	TGTGCCAGAAGCTTAGGACGGAGCTACACCTTC
TRBV7-2	NA	TRBJ1-1	NA	CASSLDTGFTEAFF	TGTGCCAGCAGCTTAGATACGGGTTTCACTGAAGCTTTCTTT
TRBV12-3/TRBV12-4	NA	TRBJ2-3	NA	CASSLASTDTQYF	TGTGCCAGCAGTTTGGCTAGCACAGATACGCAGTATTTT
TRBV19	NA	TRBJ2-1	NA	CASSSPPTGRINEQFF	TGTGCCAGTAGTTCCCCACCTACGGGACGGATCAATGAGCAGTTCTTC
TRBV19	NA	TRBJ1-1	NA	CASRGHTGPEAFF	TGTGCCAGTAGGGGACATACGGGCCCTGAAGCTTTCTTT
TRBV18	NA	TRBJ1-1	NA	CASSPRQGWDTEAFF	TGTGCCAGCTCACCAAGGCAGGGATGGGACACTGAAGCTTTCTTT
TRBV7-2	NA	TRBJ2-3	NA	CASSLNWQDTQYF	TGTGCCAGCAGCTTAAATTGGCAGGATACGCAGTATTTT
TRBV7-3	NA	TRBJ1-1	NA	CASSLGTNTEAFF	TGTGCCAGCAGCTTAGGTACCAACACTGAAGCTTTCTTT
TRBV18	TRBD1	TRBJ1-5	NA	CASSLTGGMGNQPQHF	TGTGCCAGCTCCCTAACAGGGGGCATGGGCAATCAGCCCCAGCATTTT
TRBV30	NA	TRBJ2-3	NA	CASAWGNTDTQYF	TGTGCCTCCGCGTGGGGAAACACAGATACGCAGTATTTT
TRBV30	TRBD1	TRBJ2-2	NA	CARNRGQTGELFF	TGTGCCCGCAACAGGGGGCAAACCGGGGAGCTGTTTTTT
TRBV24-1	NA	TRBJ1-2	few	CATSHGGGYGYTF	TGTGCCACCAGCCACGGGGGGGGCTATGGCTACACCTTC
TRBV24-1	NA	TRBJ1-5	NA	CATSDTNQPQHF	TGTGCCACCAGTGATACTAATCAGCCCCAGCATTTT
TRBV18	NA	TRBJ1-1	NA	CASSPYQRLDWNTEAFF	TGTGCCAGCTCACCATATCAAAGATTGGATTGGAACACTGAAGCTTTCTTT
TRBV9	NA	TRBJ1-1	once	CASSVGDYTEAFF	TGTGCCAGCAGCGTAGGGGACTACACTGAAGCTTTCTTT
TRBV19	NA	TRBJ1-6	NA	CASSIRQGVNSPLHF	TGTGCCAGTAGTATCCGGCAGGGTGTTAATTCACCCCTCCACTTT
TRBV9	NA	TRBJ2-7	NA	CASSQGGSEGYEQYF	TGTGCCAGCAGCCAGGGCGGTAGCGAAGGGTACGAGCAGTACTTC
TRBV27	TRBD1	TRBJ1-2	NA	CASSRELDRTGGGYTF	TGTGCCAGCAGTCGCGAATTAGACAGGACAGGAGGTGGCTACACCTTC
TRBV27	TRBD2	TRBJ2-5	NA	CASSLAGGEETQYF	TGTGCCAGCAGTTTAGCGGGGGGGGAAGAGACCCAGTACTTC
TRBV30	NA	TRBJ2-1	once	CAWSAGYGEQFF	TGTGCCTGGAGCGCCGGGTATGGGGAGCAGTTCTTC
TRBV5-1	NA	TRBJ2-2	NA	CASKDEINTGELFF	TGCGCCAGCAAAGATGAGATAAACACCGGGGAGCTGTTTTTT
TRBV3-1/TRBV3-2	NA	TRBJ1-3	NA	CASSQERPIYF	TGTGCCAGCAGCCAAGAGCGACCCATATATTTT
TRBV7-8	NA	TRBJ1-2	once	CASSFGLGGYTF	TGTGCCAGCAGCTTTGGGCTGGGGGGCTACACCTTC
TRBV7-2	NA	TRBJ1-2	NA	CASSRDLYGYTF	TGTGCCAGCAGCCGGGATCTATATGGCTACACCTTC
TRBV9	NA	TRBJ2-5	NA	CASSVTGGGLETQYF	TGTGCCAGCAGCGTAACAGGGGGGGGCTTGGAGACCCAGTACTTC
TRBV19	TRBD1	TRBJ1-5	once	CASSITGAGQPQHF	TGTGCCAGTAGTATAACAGGGGCAGGTCAGCCCCAGCATTTT
TRBV30	NA	TRBJ1-5	NA	CAWSLQVNQPQHF	TGTGCCTGGAGCCTACAAGTCAATCAGCCCCAGCATTTT
TRBV9	NA	TRBJ1-5	NA	CASSVHPSNQPQHF	TGTGCCAGCAGCGTCCATCCTAGCAATCAGCCCCAGCATTTT
TRBV6-5	NA	TRBJ1-3	NA	CASSYGGGGNTIYF	TGTGCCAGCAGTTACGGTGGGGGAGGAAACACCATATATTTT
TRBV24-1	NA	TRBJ1-1	NA	CATSDAGPGNTEAFF	TGTGCCACCAGTGACGCCGGGCCAGGGAACACTGAAGCTTTCTTT
TRBV6-6	TRBD1	TRBJ1-1	NA	CASRRQGPAANTEAFF	TGTGCCAGCAGAAGACAGGGACCGGCTGCTAACACTGAAGCTTTCTTT
TRBV19	TRBD1	TRBJ1-6	NA	CASSIVTGQPYGNSPLHF	TGTGCCAGTAGTATAGTAACGGGACAGCCCTATGGTAATTCACCCCTCCACTTT
TRBV24-1	NA	TRBJ1-5	once	CATSDLQENQPQHF	TGTGCCACCAGTGATTTGCAGGAAAATCAGCCCCAGCATTTT
TRBV6-5	NA	TRBJ2-7	NA	CASRLRSSYEQYF	TGTGCCAGCAGACTTAGGAGCTCCTACGAGCAGTACTTC
TRBV5-1	TRBD1	TRBJ1-4	NA	CASSLGMDRGLGKLFF	TGCGCCAGCAGCCTGGGCATGGACAGGGGGCTAGGAAAACTGTTTTTT
TRBV6-5	NA	TRBJ1-4	NA	CASGPGWEKLFF	TGTGCCAGCGGCCCAGGGTGGGAAAAACTGTTTTTT
TRBV19	NA	TRBJ2-1	NA	CASSIRQNNEQFF	TGTGCCAGTAGTATACGGCAGAACAATGAGCAGTTCTTC
TRBV24-1	NA	TRBJ2-1	NA	CATSDTRTTYNEQFF	TGTGCCACCAGTGACACTAGAACCACCTACAATGAGCAGTTCTTC
TRBV6-2/TRBV6-3	NA	TRBJ2-3	NA	CASSFGPRDTQYF	TGTGCCAGCAGTTTCGGCCCCAGAGATACGCAGTATTTT
TRBV9	NA	TRBJ1-3	NA	CASRGSGLSGNTIYF	TGTGCCAGCAGGGGAAGTGGACTCTCTGGAAACACCATATATTTT
TRBV19	NA	TRBJ1-1	NA	CASTRGWGTEAFF	TGTGCCAGTACAAGGGGGTGGGGCACTGAAGCTTTCTTT
TRBV7-2	NA	TRBJ2-7	NA	CASSLGILEQYF	TGTGCCAGCAGCTTAGGAATTCTCGAGCAGTACTTC
TRBV28	NA	TRBJ2-2	NA	CASTTGQNTGELFF	TGTGCCAGCACGACCGGACAGAACACCGGGGAGCTGTTTTTT
TRBV12-3/TRBV12-4	NA	TRBJ2-1	NA	CASRPQVGEQFF	TGTGCCAGCAGACCACAGGTTGGAGAGCAGTTCTTC
TRBV18	NA	TRBJ1-1	NA	CASSPTYFTTEAFF	TGTGCCAGCTCACCAACATACTTTACCACTGAAGCTTTCTTT
TRBV24-1	TRBD1	TRBJ1-4	NA	CATSDPRGLNEKLFF	TGTGCCACCAGTGATCCCAGGGGGCTTAATGAAAAACTGTTTTTT
TRBV2	TRBD2	TRBJ2-5	NA	CASRIAGGLETQYF	TGTGCCAGCAGAATAGCGGGAGGGCTAGAGACCCAGTACTTC
TRBV3-1/TRBV3-2	TRBD2	TRBJ2-5	NA	CASSQATSVYQETQYF	TGTGCCAGCAGCCAAGCGACTAGCGTTTACCAAGAGACCCAGTACTTC
TRBV12-3/TRBV12-4	TRBD1	TRBJ1-3	NA	CASSTGGGNTIYF	TGTGCCAGCAGTACAGGGGGTGGAAACACCATATATTTT
TRBV4-1	TRBD2	TRBJ2-3	NA	CASSQAHPGAGGTDTQYF	TGCGCCAGCAGCCAAGCACACCCGGGAGCGGGGGGAACAGATACGCAGTATTTT
TRBV27	TRBD2	TRBJ2-5	NA	CASSLSSGSGGAWGAQYF	TGTGCCAGCAGTTTATCAAGCGGTAGCGGGGGGGCCTGGGGTGCCCAGTACTTC